The T cell receptor (beta chain) described here comes from a study of T-cell memory formation after mild COVID-19. CDR3 size: 16 residues. The V gene's germline CDR1 is MNHNY and CDR2 SVGAGI (reference sequence). The V end was cut by 6 bases, the J end by 0 bases, with 15 bases between. TCRdb itself ran the 5' RACE reads through MiXCR, one entry per CDR3 protein. The sample consists of around 250,000 distinct CDR3 sequences, approximately 15% of them appearing once. Study conclusions and caveats: Contracting CD4+ clones lay largely in CM and EM, with CD8+ ones residing in EMRA.

As for this clonotype: The antigen is undetermined.

The V gene is TRBV6-6, the J gene TRBJ1-5; a weak D match, TRBD1 (6 bases). The source material was PBMCs or a T cell subset sorted from them (not recorded which). The receptor was isolated from an adult woman who had mild COVID-19 (a few samples of this study predate the infection). Cell type and time point are not known. CDR3 nucleotides: TGTGCCAGCAGATCAGAACAGGGTGATAGCAATCAGCCCCAGCATTTT. Amino acid sequence: CASRSEQGDSNQPQHF.